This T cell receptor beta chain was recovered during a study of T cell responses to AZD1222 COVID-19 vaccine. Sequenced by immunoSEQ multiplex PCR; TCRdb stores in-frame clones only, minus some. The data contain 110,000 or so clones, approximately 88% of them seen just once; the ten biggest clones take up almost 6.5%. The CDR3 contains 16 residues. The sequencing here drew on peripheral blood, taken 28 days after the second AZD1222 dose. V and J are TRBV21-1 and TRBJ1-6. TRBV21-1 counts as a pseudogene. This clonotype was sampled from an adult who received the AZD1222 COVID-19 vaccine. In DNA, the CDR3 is TGTGCCAGCAGCAAACACATGGAATGGTTTAATTCACCCCTCCACTTT. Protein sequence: CASSKHMEWFNSPLHF.